The sequence of this T cell receptor beta chain was determined in a study of OX40 agonist ivuxolimab in advanced cancers. As for the study in general: Participants, 82.7% male, averaged around 64 years of age, ranging from about 23 to 90.

Generated by immunoSEQ multiplex PCR, the TCRdb table keeps only in-frame clones and is missing some. This sample has about 33,000 clones, with approximately 84% found just once. A remark on this clone: The antigen remains unidentified.

General study findings and limits: CD8+ T cells averaged more expanded clones than CD4+. Clonal expansion was among the lowest in partial responders at 0.1-3.0 mg/kg, especially CD8+. By week 6 at 0.1 to 3.0 mg/kg, blood CD4+ and CD8+ T cells had expanded clonally.

The ends were cut back, 10 bases at V and 1 base at J, with 12 bases in the middle. The CDR3 is 13 amino acids. This sequence was found in an adult with an advanced solid tumor such as melanoma, head and neck, liver or kidney cancer. Sequences were derived from CD4+ or CD8+ T cells sorted from blood, sampled in a trial of the OX40 agonist ivuxolimab. This chain uses TRBV5-3 with TRBJ1-3; D not certain. TRBV5-3 is labeled an ORF, and its function is uncertain. Here the CDR3 reads CAGSTPSGNTIYF. In DNA form, the CDR3 reads TGTGCCGGATCTACCCCTTCTGGAAACACCATATATTTT.